The 26 T cell receptor beta chains listed next were all sequenced from one sample in a study of T cell responses to AZD1222 COVID-19 vaccine. Here immunoSEQ multiplex PCR was the method, and the copy in TCRdb shows in-frame clones only, minus some. This table has about 140,000 clones, about nine tenths appearing once. Sequenced material: peripheral blood, taken on day 0 of AZD1222 vaccination. Receptor source: an adult in good health.

The rearrangement joins TRBV5-8 to TRBJ2-7; TRBD1 matches 9 bases. Germline CDR1 reads SGHTS; CDR2 reads YDEGEE. The CDR3 consists of 16 residues. V was pared by 5 bases and J by 3 bases, with 12 bases of the junction left unmatched. The CDR3 here is CASSRSLGTGLYEQYF. Here the CDR3 DNA reads TGTGCCAGCAGTCGCTCTCTCGGGACAGGGCTCTACGAGCAGTACTTC.

The genes are TRBV9 and TRBJ1-2, with unresolved D. V shed 0 bases and J shed 6 bases, with 9 bases lying between them. Germline V CDR1 and CDR2: SGDLS, YYNGEE. This CDR3 spans 13 amino acids. The CDR3 spells CASSVGVGDGYTF. In DNA form, the CDR3 reads TGTGCCAGCAGCGTAGGGGTAGGAGATGGCTACACCTTC.

This clone appeared once. The genes are TRBV19 and TRBJ1-4, with 9 nucleotides matching TRBD1. The CDR3 is made up of 15 amino acids. The germline gives CDR1 LNHDA, CDR2 SQIVND (reference sequence). Germline trimming cut 7 bases from V and 5 bases from J; bases unmatched to any gene: 8. CDR3 in DNA: TGTGCCAGTAACAACAGGGGGCGGTCGAATGAAAAACTGTTTTTT. It codes for CASNNRGRSNEKLFF.

The CDR3 here is CASSVVGAHGYTF. The CDR3 nucleotides are TGTGCCAGCAGCGTAGTGGGGGCGCATGGCTACACCTTC. The chain carries TRBV9 and TRBJ1-2, with D tentatively TRBD1 (6 bases). This CDR3 contains 13 residues. The V gene's germline CDR1 is SGDLS and CDR2 YYNGEE. Trimming took off 0 bases at V and 6 bases at J, with 9 bases between the two ends.

The chain uses TRBV5-1 and TRBJ1-2, with a possible D match to TRBD1 (5 bases). Trimming stripped 2 bases from V and 4 bases from J, with 15 bases between. Germline loops: CDR1 SGHRS, CDR2 YFSETQ. The CDR3 loop spans 15 amino acids. CDR3 sequence reads: CASSFQSSGLYGYTF. CDR3 bases: TGCGCCAGCAGCTTTCAGTCGTCGGGGCTCTATGGCTACACCTTC.

The chain uses TRBV7-2 and TRBJ2-1; 8 nucleotides match TRBD1. The CDR3 has 15 residues. V trimming: 5 bases; J trimming: 4 bases; junction bases outside the gene matches: 7. The germline V gene has CDR1 SGHTA and CDR2 FQGNSA. This CDR3 reads CASSPSGQEYNEQFF. CDR3 in DNA: TGTGCCAGCAGCCCCTCGGGACAGGAGTACAATGAGCAGTTCTTC. Drawing the rest from reference TRBV7-2 and TRBJ2-1, the complete variable domain is GAGVSQSPSNKVTEKGKDVELRCDPISGHTALYWYRQSLGQGLEFLIYFQGNSAPDKSGLPSDRFSAERTGGSVSTLTIQRTQQEDSAVYLCASSPSGQEYNEQFFGPGTRLTVL.

This clone was observed a handful of times. The chain recombines TRBV3-1 (or the pseudogene TRBV3-2) with TRBJ1-2; D is ambiguous. Germline lookup yields CDR1 LGHDT and CDR2 YNNKEL (reference sequence). The CDR3 covers 12 residues. The V end was cut by 1 base, the J end by 8 bases, with 8 bases between. CDR3 amino acids: CASSQGIQGYTF. The CDR3 DNA is TGTGCCAGCAGCCAAGGAATACAGGGCTACACCTTC.

This rearrangement joins TRBV4-1 to TRBJ2-5, with 7 positions matching TRBD2. Germline V gives CDR1 MGHRA, CDR2 YSYEKL. The CDR3 extends over 16 amino acids. Germline trimming cut 1 base from V and 6 bases from J; bases unmatched to any gene: 11. CDR3 region: CASSQVGVVGGKTQYF. As DNA, the CDR3 is TGCGCCAGCAGCCAAGTTGGAGTAGTGGGGGGGAAGACCCAGTACTTC.

The genes are TRBV6-1 and TRBJ2-1; 7 nucleotides line up with TRBD2. The V gene end was trimmed by 2 bases and the J gene end by 4 bases; junction bases not matched to a gene: 2. Germline loops: CDR1 MNHNS, CDR2 SASEGT. The CDR3 has 14 residues. This chain's CDR3 is CASSESGDYNEQFF. The CDR3, as DNA: TGTGCCAGCAGTGAAAGCGGGGATTACAATGAGCAGTTCTTC.

The chain employs TRBV11-2 and TRBJ2-7, with unresolved D. Germline assignment: CDR1 SGHAT and CDR2 FQNNGV. Trimming cost V 0 bases and J 0 bases, with 9 bases left between them. The CDR3 runs to 15 residues. This CDR3 reads CASSLDSRSSYEQYF. The CDR3 region has the DNA TGTGCCAGCAGCTTAGACTCACGTAGCTCCTACGAGCAGTACTTC.

V gene TRBV3-1 (or the pseudogene TRBV3-2) combines with J gene TRBJ1-4, with 7 bases lining up with TRBD1. The junction had 5 bases not matched to a gene; V was cut back by 5 bases and J by 8 bases. Germline CDR1 is LGHDT and CDR2 is YNNKEL (reference sequence). The CDR3 covers 13 residues. CDR3 region: CASSSGGGEKLFF. The CDR3 bases are TGTGCCAGCAGCTCAGGGGGTGGAGAAAAACTGTTTTTT.

The gene calls are TRBV5-1 and TRBJ1-1; maybe TRBD1 (5 bases). The V and J ends lost 0 bases and 1 base respectively, with 7 bases between them. CDR1 is SGHRS, CDR2 YFSETQ, per germline. This CDR3 is built from 14 residues. CDR3 in DNA: TGCGCCAGCAGCTTGGGGGGGACGAACACTGAAGCTTTCTTT. Translated, it gives CASSLGGTNTEAFF.

This sequence joins TRBV18 and TRBJ1-3; a weak D match, TRBD1 (6 bases). The V gene's germline CDR1 is KGHSH and CDR2 LQKENI. V lost 3 bases to trimming and J lost 0 bases, with 12 bases between them. The CDR3 is 16 amino acids. CDR3 bases: TGTGCCAGCTCACCGAATCAGGGGTCCTCTGGAAACACCATATATTTT. Protein sequence: CASSPNQGSSGNTIYF.

This clone was seen only a few times. The V and J genes are TRBV5-6 and TRBJ1-5, with 9 bases lining up with TRBD1. This CDR3 comprises 19 residues. Germline values: CDR1 SGHDT, CDR2 YYEEEE. V dropped 0 bases and J dropped 4; count of bases not matched to a gene: 14. This chain's CDR3 is CASSLGPGQGKGTNQPQHF. The CDR3 nucleotides read TGTGCCAGCAGCTTGGGCCCGGGACAGGGAAAGGGTACGAATCAGCCCCAGCATTTT.

This clone was counted between two and nine times. The rearrangement joins TRBV11-3 to TRBJ2-7, with TRBD2 as a possible D gene (6 bases). Trimming left V 0 bases short and J 4 bases short, with 13 bases between. Germline CDR1 and CDR2: SGHNT and YENEEA. The CDR3 contains 15 residues. The chain's CDR3 is CASSLDGSPVYEQYF. CDR3 nucleotides: TGTGCCAGCAGCTTAGACGGGAGTCCGGTTTACGAGCAGTACTTC.

The chain employs TRBV29-1 and TRBJ2-2; TRBD1 is a possible D gene (5 bases). Trimming removed 7 bases at V and 5 bases at J, with 11 bases between. Germline values: CDR1 SQVTM, CDR2 ANQGSEA. The CDR3 sequence is 12 residues long. The CDR3 DNA reads TGCAGCGCGGACAAGGGGACCGGGGAGCTGTTTTTT. It is translated as CSADKGTGELFF.

The gene calls are TRBV11-2 and TRBJ2-1, with 11 bases matching TRBD2. The CDR3 has 20 residues. Germline V gene data show CDR1 as SGHAT and CDR2 as FQNNGV. V shed 0 bases and J 2 bases; nucleotides not matched to a gene: 12. This chain's CDR3 is CASSLEIGVAGGRTYNEQFF. The CDR3 region has the DNA TGTGCCAGCAGCTTAGAGATCGGGGTAGCGGGAGGGAGGACCTACAATGAGCAGTTCTTC.

This clone was observed once. The chain carries TRBV4-1 and TRBJ2-1; TRBD1 or TRBD2 may be the D gene (5 bases each). Germline CDR1 and CDR2: MGHRA and YSYEKL. The V and J ends lost 0 bases and 4 bases respectively, with 13 bases between them. The CDR3 consists of 16 residues. DNA of the CDR3: TGCGCCAGCAGCCAAGAAATGGGGGTGCGGTACAATGAGCAGTTCTTC. It is translated as CASSQEMGVRYNEQFF.

The chain links TRBV11-3 to TRBJ2-3, with 11 bases fitting TRBD2. Germline trimming cut 5 bases from V and 1 base from J; bases unmatched to any gene: 2. Germline V gives CDR1 SGHNT, CDR2 YENEEA. This CDR3 contains 15 residues. CDR3 residues: CASSNSGRGTDTQYF. Written as DNA, the CDR3 is TGTGCCAGCAGCAATAGCGGGAGGGGCACAGATACGCAGTATTTT. Complete variable domain (other parts from reference TRBV11-3 and TRBJ2-3): EAGVVQSPRYKIIEKKQPVAFWCNPISGHNTLYWYLQNLGQGPELLIRYENEEAVDDSQLPKDRFSAERLKGVDSTLKIQPAELGDSAVYLCASSNSGRGTDTQYFGPGTRLTVL.

This sequence joins TRBV5-5 and TRBJ1-2, with no clear D. This CDR3 has 18 amino acids. Looked up from germline, CDR1 is SGHKS and CDR2 is YYEKEE (reference sequence). Trimming took off 2 bases at V and 7 bases at J, with 27 bases between the two ends. DNA for the CDR3: TGTGCCAGCAGCTTCCTTTTGACCTCTAGACGGAAACCCCTTGGCTACACCTTC. Its translation is CASSFLLTSRRKPLGYTF.

V gene TRBV6-2 or TRBV6-3 combines with J gene TRBJ2-7; the match to TRBD2 covers 12 bases. The CDR3 sequence is 16 residues long. J was trimmed by 1 base and V by 4 bases; bases with no gene match: 5. The germline gives CDR1 MNHEY, CDR2 SVGEGT. The CDR3 region is CASSSGTSGSSYEQYF. CDR3 coding DNA: TGTGCCAGCAGTTCGGGGACTAGCGGGTCGTCCTACGAGCAGTACTTC.

The chain carries TRBV6-4 and TRBJ1-1; perhaps TRBD1 as D (5 bases). Germline V gene lookup returns CDR1 MRHNA and CDR2 SNTAGT. This CDR3 comprises 13 residues. Trimming took off 3 bases at V and 1 base at J, with 6 bases between the two ends. CDR3 sequence (DNA): TGTGCCAGCAGTGAGACAGCGAACACTGAAGCTTTCTTT. It translates to CASSETANTEAFF.

The chain carries TRBV18 and TRBJ1-2; no definite D call. This CDR3 is 10 amino acids long. V was pared by 6 bases and J by 8 bases, with 7 bases between. The germline V gene has CDR1 KGHSH and CDR2 LQKENI. CDR3 nucleotide sequence: TGTGCCAGCTCCCCGGAAGGCTACACCTTC. This sequence encodes CASSPEGYTF. The full variable domain, in which reference TRBV18 and TRBJ1-2 provide the parts outside the CDR3, is NAGVMQNPRHLVRRRGQEARLRCSPMKGHSHVYWYRQLPEEGLKFMVYLQKENIIDESGMPKERFSAEFPKEGPSILRIQQVVRGDSAAYFCASSPEGYTFGSGTRLTVV.

This rearrangement joins TRBV25-1 to TRBJ2-1; D is tentatively TRBD1 or TRBD2 (5 bases each). Looked up from germline, CDR1 is MGHDK and CDR2 is SYGVNS. V lost 7 bases, J lost 4 bases, and 8 bases lay in between. The CDR3 is made up of 12 amino acids. The CDR3: CASTWGYNEQFF. The DNA of the CDR3 is TGTGCCAGCACTTGGGGGTACAATGAGCAGTTCTTC. Together with reference TRBV25-1 and TRBJ2-1, the CDR3 gives the full variable domain: EADIYQTPRYLVIGTGKKITLECSQTMGHDKMYWYQQDPGMELHLIHYSYGVNSTEKGDLSSESTVSRIRTEHFPLTLESARPSHTSQYLCASTWGYNEQFFGPGTRLTVL.

The rearrangement links TRBV6-6 to TRBJ2-7; D unclear. The V gene lost 6 bases and the J gene lost 5 bases, with 11 bases spanning the gap. Germline CDR1 MNHNY, CDR2 SVGAGI (reference sequence). The CDR3 extends over 12 amino acids. DNA for the CDR3: TGTGCCAGCAGCCTCCGAATGGACGAGCAGTACTTC. Its protein is CASSLRMDEQYF.

The V call is TRBV5-6, the J call TRBJ1-1; D perhaps matches TRBD1 (5 bases). The CDR3 runs 13 residues. Germline CDR1 SGHDT, CDR2 YYEEEE. V lost 2 bases to trimming and J lost 4 bases, with 9 bases between them. CDR3 bases: TGTGCCAGCAGCTTAGGGGTCGGCACTGAAGCTTTCTTT. Amino acids: CASSLGVGTEAFF.